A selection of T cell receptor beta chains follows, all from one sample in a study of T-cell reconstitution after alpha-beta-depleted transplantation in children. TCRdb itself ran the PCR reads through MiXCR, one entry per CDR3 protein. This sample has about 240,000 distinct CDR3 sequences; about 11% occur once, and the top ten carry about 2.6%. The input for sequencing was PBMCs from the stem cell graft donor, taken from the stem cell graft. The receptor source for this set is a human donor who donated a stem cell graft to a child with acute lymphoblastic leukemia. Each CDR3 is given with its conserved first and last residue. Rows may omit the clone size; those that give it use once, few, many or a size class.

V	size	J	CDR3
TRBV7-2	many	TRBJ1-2	CASSLATGGYGYTF
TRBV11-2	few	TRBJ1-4	CASSFSAPNEKLFF
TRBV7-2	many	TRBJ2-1	CASSLARQDPQFF
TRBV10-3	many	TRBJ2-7	CAMMPGVGEGSYEQYF
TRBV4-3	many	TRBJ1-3	CASSQVGGPSGNTIYF
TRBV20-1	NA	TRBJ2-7	CSALRGGQNYEQYF
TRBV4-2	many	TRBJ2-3	CASSQAPGQGADTQYF
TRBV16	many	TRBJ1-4	CASSQLQASNEKLFF
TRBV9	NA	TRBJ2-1	CASSVGGMGVPIAYNEQFF
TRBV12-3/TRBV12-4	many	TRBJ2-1	CASRIAVSSNEQFF
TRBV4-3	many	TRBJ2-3	CASSQDRRVLAGVLDTQYF
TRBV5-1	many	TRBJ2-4	CASSSSGVAKNIQYF
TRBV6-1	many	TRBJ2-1	CASSLAGGQYEQFF
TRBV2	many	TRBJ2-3	CASSDGGGTDTQYF
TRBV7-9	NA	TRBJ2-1	CASSLVGATRWEQFF
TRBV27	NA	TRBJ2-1	CASSSSSSHEQFF
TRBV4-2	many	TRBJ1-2	CASSQDPQGAYGYTF
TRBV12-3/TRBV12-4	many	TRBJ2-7	CASSLGRGTAQYF
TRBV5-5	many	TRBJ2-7	CASSLAAGGRYEQYF
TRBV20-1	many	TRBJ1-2	CSAVGQPLNYGYTF
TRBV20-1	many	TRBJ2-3	CSASAPGSDTQYF
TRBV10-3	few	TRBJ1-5	CAIRDNRGGQPQHF
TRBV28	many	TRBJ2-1	CASSLGVQIAGGAGEQFF
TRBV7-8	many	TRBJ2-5	CASSLAALRETQYF
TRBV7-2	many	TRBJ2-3	CASSAGLAGYTDTQYF
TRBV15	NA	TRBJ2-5	CATTPAGSGGQQTQYF
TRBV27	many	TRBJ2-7	CASSLSGGLRNYEQYF
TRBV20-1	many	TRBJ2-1	CSAAKAEQFF
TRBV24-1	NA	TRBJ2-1	CATRGGGRDSYNEQFF
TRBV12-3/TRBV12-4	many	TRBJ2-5	CASSHAKGTAQETQYF
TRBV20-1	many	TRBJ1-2	CSASKQGRGGYTF
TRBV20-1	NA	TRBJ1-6	CSASPEGGAGWDSPLHF
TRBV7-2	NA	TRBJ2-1	CASSPGDSRYNEQFF
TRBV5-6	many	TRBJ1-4	CATRRYANEKLFF
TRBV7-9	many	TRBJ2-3	CASSFHGTDTQYF
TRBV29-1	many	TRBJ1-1	CSVGRDGEKAEAFF
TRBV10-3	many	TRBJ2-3	CAISQTSPQDTQYF
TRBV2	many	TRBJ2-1	CASSPQEGPYNEQFF
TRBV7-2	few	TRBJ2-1	CASSLGSSGGLREQFF
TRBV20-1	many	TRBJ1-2	CSAKFPRHEANYGYTF
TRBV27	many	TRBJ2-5	CASSLRGGRGETQYF
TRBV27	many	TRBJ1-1	CASRGQGINTEAFF
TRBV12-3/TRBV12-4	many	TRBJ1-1	CASRTTVNTEAFF
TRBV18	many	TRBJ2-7	CASSPDFEQYF
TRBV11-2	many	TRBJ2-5	CASTSRGTSGFLIYQETQYF
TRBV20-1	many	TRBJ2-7	CSARGLAGFIYEQYF
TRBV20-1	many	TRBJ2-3	CSASSREGGTDTQYF
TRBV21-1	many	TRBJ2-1	CASRGDGSSYNEQFF
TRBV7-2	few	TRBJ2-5	CASCVRGEQETQYF
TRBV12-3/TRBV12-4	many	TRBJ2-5	CASSDQNQETQYF
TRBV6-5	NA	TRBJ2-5	CASGYLEKETQYF
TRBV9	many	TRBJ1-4	CASSPTGAPSEKLFF
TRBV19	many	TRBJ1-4	CASSIGTTNEKLFF